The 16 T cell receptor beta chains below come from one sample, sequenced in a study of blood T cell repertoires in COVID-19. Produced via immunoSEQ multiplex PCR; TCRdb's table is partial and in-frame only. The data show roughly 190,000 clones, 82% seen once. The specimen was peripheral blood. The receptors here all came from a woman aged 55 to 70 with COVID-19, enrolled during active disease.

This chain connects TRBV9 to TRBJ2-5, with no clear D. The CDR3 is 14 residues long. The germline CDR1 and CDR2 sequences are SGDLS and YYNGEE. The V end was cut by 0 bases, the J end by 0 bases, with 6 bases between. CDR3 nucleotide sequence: TGTGCCAGCAGCGTAGGTCCGGACCAAGAGACCCAGTACTTC. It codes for CASSVGPDQETQYF.

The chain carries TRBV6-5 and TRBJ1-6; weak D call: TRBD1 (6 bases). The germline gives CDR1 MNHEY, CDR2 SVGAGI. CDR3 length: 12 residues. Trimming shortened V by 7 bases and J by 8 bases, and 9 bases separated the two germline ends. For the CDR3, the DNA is TGTGCCAGCACAGGGGTTGATTCACCCCTCCACTTT. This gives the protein CASTGVDSPLHF.

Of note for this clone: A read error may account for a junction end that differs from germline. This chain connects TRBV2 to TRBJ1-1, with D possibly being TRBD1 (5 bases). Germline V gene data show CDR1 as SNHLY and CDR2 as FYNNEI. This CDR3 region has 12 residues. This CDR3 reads CASSETGGGSLF. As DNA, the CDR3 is TGTGCCAGCAGTGAAACGGGGGGGGGAAGTCTCTTT.

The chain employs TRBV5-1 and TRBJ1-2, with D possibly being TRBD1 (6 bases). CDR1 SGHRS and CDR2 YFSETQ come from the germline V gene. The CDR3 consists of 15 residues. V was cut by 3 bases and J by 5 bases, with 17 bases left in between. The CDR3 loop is CASSWGTQQSYGYTF. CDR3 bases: TGCGCCAGCAGCTGGGGGACACAACAGAGTTATGGCTACACCTTC. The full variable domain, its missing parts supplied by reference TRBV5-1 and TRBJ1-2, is KAGVTQTPRYLIKTRGQQVTLSCSPISGHRSVSWYQQTPGQGLQFLFEYFSETQRNKGNFPGRFSGRQFSNSRSEMNVSTLELGDSALYLCASSWGTQQSYGYTFGSGTRLTVV.

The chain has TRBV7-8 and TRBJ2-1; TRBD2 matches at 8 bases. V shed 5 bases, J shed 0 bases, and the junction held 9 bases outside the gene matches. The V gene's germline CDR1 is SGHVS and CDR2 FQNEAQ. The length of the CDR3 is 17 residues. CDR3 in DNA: TGTGCCAGCAGCCCCCGCGCCGGGGGGGTCTCCTACAATGAGCAGTTCTTC. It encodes CASSPRAGGVSYNEQFF. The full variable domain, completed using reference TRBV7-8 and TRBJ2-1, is GAGVSQSPRYKVAKRGQDVALRCDPISGHVSLFWYQQALGQGPEFLTYFQNEAQLDKSGLPSDRFFAERPEGSVSTLKIQRTQQEDSAVYLCASSPRAGGVSYNEQFFGPGTRLTVL.

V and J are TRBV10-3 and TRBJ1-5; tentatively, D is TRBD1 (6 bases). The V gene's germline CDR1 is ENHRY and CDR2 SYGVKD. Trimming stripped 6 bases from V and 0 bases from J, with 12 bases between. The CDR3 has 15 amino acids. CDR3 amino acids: CAIRDSSDSNQPQHF. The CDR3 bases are TGTGCCATCAGGGACAGCTCAGATAGCAATCAGCCCCAGCATTTT.

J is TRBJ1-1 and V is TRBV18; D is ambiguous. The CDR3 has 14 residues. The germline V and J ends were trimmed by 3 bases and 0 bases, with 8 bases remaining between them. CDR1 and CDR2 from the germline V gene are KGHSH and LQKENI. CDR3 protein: CASSPRNVNTEAFF. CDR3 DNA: TGTGCCAGCTCACCTAGAAATGTGAACACTGAAGCTTTCTTT. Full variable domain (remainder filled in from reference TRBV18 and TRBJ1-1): NAGVMQNPRHLVRRRGQEARLRCSPMKGHSHVYWYRQLPEEGLKFMVYLQKENIIDESGMPKERFSAEFPKEGPSILRIQQVVRGDSAAYFCASSPRNVNTEAFFGQGTRLTVV.

The CDR3 protein is CASSLDIFSGNTIYF. CDR3 nucleotides: TGTGCCAGCAGCTTGGACATTTTCTCTGGAAACACCATATATTTT. The chain combines TRBV5-5 with TRBJ1-3, with D uncertain. Trimming cost V 0 bases and J 0 bases, with 7 bases left between them. Germline loops: CDR1 SGHKS, CDR2 YYEKEE (reference sequence). The CDR3 is made up of 15 amino acids.

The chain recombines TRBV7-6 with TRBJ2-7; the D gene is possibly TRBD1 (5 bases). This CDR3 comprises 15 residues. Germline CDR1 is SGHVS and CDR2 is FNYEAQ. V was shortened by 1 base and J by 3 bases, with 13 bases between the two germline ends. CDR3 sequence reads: CASSLGGFTGYEQYF. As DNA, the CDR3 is TGTGCCAGCAGCTTAGGGGGCTTCACAGGCTACGAGCAGTACTTC.

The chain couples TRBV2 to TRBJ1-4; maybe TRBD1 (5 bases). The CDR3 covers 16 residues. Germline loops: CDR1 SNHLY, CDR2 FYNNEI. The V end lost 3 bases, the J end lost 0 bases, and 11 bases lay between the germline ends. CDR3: CASSEYRGTTNEKLFF. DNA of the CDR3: TGTGCCAGCAGTGAGTACCGGGGGACAACTAATGAAAAACTGTTTTTT.

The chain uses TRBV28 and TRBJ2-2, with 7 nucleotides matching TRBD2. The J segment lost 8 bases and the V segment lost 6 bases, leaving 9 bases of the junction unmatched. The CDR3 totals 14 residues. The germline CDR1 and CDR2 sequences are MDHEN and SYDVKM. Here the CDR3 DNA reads TGTGCCAGCAGCCAACTAGCGAGACGGGGGGAGCTGTTTTTT. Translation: CASSQLARRGELFF. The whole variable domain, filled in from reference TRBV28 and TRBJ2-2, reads DVKVTQSSRYLVKRTGEKVFLECVQDMDHENMFWYRQDPGLGLRLIYFSYDVKMKEKGDIPEGYSVSREKKERFSLILESASTNQTSMYLCASSQLARRGELFFGEGSRLTVL.

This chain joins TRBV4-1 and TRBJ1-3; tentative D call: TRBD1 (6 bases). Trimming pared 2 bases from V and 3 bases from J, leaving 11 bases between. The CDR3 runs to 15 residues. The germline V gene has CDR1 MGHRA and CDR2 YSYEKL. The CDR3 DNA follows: TGCGCCAGCAGCCAACAGGGGAGCGGTGGAAACACCATATATTTT. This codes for CASSQQGSGGNTIYF.

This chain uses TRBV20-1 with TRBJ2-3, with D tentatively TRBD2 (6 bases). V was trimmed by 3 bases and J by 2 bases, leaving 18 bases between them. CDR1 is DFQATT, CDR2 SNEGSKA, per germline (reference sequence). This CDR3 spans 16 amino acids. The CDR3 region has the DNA TGCAGTGCTAGTTCACGGGCGGGACCTACCACAGATACGCAGTATTTT. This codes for CSASSRAGPTTDTQYF.

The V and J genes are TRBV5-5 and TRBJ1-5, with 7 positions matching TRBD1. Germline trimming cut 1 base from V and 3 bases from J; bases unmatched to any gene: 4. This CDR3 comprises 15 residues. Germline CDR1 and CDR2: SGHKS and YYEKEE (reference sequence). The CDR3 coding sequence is TGTGCCAGCAGCTTGCAACAGGGGAACAATCAGCCCCAGCATTTT. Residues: CASSLQQGNNQPQHF.

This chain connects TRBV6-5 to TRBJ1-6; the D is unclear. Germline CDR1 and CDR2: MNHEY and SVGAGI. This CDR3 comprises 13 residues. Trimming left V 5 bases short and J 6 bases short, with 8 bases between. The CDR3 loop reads CASSINSNSPLHF. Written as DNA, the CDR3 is TGTGCCAGCAGTATTAACAGTAATTCACCCCTCCACTTT.

The CDR3 region is CASSLVIAGGDEQFF. In DNA form, the CDR3 reads TGCGCCAGCAGCTTGGTGATAGCGGGGGGCGATGAGCAGTTCTTC. This rearrangement joins TRBV5-1 to TRBJ2-1; the match to TRBD2 covers 10 bases. Germline lookup yields CDR1 SGHRS and CDR2 YFSETQ. V dropped 0 bases and J dropped 8; count of bases not matched to a gene: 5. This CDR3 has 15 residues.